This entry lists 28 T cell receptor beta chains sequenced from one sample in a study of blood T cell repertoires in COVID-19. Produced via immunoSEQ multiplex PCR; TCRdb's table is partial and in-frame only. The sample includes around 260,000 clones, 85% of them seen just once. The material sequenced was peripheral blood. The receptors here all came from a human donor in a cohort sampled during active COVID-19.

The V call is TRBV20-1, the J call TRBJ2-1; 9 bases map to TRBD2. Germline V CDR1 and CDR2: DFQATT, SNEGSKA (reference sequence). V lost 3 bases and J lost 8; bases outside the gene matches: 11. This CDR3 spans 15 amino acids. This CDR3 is CSASSEASGTYEQFF. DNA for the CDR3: TGCAGTGCTAGTAGTGAGGCTAGCGGGACATATGAGCAGTTCTTC.

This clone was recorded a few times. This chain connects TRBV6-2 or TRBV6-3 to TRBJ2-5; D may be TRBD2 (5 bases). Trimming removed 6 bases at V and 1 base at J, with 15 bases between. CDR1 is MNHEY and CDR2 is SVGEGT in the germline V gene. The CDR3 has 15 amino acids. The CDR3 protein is CASSRRASTQETQYF. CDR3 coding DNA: TGTGCCAGCAGCCGCCGAGCTAGCACCCAAGAGACCCAGTACTTC.

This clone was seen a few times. The CDR3 loop is CASSQRSWAGPGDTQYF. For the CDR3, the DNA is TGTGCCAGCAGCCAACGTAGTTGGGCGGGGCCGGGAGATACGCAGTATTTT. The V and J genes are TRBV14 and TRBJ2-3; D might be TRBD2 (6 bases). Per the germline V gene, CDR1 is SGHDN and CDR2 is FVKESK. This CDR3 spans 17 amino acids. V was clipped by 2 bases and J by 5 bases, with 20 bases between them. The variable domain in full, with the rest retrieved from reference TRBV14 and TRBJ2-3, is EAGVTQFPSHSVIEKGQTVTLRCDPISGHDNLYWYRRVMGKEIKFLLHFVKESKQDESGMPNNRFLAERTGGTYSTLKVQPAELEDSGVYFCASSQRSWAGPGDTQYFGPGTRLTVL.

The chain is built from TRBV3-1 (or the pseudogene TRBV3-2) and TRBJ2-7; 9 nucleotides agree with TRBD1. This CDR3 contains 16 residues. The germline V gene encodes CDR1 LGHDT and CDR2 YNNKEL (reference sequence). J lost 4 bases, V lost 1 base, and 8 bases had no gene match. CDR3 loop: CASSQGFQDRGYEQYF. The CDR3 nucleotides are TGTGCCAGCAGCCAAGGATTTCAGGACAGGGGATACGAGCAGTACTTC.

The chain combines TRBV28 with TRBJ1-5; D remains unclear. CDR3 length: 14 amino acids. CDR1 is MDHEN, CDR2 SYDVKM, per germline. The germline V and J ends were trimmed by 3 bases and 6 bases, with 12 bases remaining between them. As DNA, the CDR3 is TGTGCCAGCAGTTTTGTTCCGGGAACTCAGCCCCAGCATTTT. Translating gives CASSFVPGTQPQHF.

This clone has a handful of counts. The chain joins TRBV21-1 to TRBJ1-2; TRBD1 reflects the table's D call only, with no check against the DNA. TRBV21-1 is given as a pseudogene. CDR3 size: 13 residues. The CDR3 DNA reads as TGTGCCAGCAGCAAATGTCAGGGATTTGGCTACACCTTC. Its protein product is CASSKCQGFGYTF.

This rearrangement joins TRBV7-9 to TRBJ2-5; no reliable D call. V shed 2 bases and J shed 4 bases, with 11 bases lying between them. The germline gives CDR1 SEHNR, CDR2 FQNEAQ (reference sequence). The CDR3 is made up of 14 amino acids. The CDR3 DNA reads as TGTGCCAGCAGCTTACTCCCGGGTCGAGAGACCCAGTACTTC. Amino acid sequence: CASSLLPGRETQYF.

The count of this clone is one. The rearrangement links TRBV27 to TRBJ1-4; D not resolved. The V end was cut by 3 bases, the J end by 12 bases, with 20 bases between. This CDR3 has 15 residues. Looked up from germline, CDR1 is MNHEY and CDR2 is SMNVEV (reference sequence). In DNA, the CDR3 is TGTGCCAGCAGTTTCGCGGGGAAGGGAGGGCTGGAACTGTTTTTT. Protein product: CASSFAGKGGLELFF.

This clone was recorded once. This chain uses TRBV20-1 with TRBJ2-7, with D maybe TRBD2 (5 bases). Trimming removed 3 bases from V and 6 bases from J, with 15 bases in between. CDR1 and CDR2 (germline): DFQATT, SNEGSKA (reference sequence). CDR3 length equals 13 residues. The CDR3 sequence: CSASLPGGGEQYF. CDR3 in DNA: TGCAGTGCTAGTCTACCCGGAGGCGGCGAGCAGTACTTC.

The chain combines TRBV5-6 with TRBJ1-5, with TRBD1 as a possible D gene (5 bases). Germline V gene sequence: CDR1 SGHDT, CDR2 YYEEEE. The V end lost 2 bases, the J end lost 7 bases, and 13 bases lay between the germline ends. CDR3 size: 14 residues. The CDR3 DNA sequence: TGTGCCAGCAGCTTAGCGACAGCCATACAGCCCCAGCATTTT. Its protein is CASSLATAIQPQHF.

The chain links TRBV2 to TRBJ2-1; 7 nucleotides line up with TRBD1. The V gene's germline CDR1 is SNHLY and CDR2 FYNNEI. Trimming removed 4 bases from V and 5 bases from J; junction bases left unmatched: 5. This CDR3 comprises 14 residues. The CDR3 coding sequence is TGTGCCAGCAGTGGACAGGGATTCCACAATGAGCAGTTCTTC. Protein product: CASSGQGFHNEQFF.

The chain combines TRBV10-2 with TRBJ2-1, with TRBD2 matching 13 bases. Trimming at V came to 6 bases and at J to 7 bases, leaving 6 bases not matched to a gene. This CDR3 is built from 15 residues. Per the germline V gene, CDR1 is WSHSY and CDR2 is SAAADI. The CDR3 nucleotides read TGCGCCAGCAGGGGGACTAGCGGGATCGGGAATGAGCAGTTCTTC. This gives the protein CASRGTSGIGNEQFF.

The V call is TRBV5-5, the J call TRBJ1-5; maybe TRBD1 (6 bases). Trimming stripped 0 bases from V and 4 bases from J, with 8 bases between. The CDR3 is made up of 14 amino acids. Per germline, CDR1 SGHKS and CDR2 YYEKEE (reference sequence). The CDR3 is CASSLGGQNQPQHF. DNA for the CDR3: TGTGCCAGCAGCTTGGGGGGGCAGAATCAGCCCCAGCATTTT.

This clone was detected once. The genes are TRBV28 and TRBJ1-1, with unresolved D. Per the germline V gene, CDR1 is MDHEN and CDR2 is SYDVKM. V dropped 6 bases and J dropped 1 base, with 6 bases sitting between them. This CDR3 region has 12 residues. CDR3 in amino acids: CASSPGNTEAFF. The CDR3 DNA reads TGTGCCAGCAGCCCGGGGAACACTGAAGCTTTCTTT.

Written as DNA, the CDR3 is TGTGCCAGTAGTAACCCCGTCCCGGGAGGAACAGATACGCAGTATTTT. Its protein product is CASSNPVPGGTDTQYF. The rearrangement links TRBV19 to TRBJ2-3; 7 nucleotides match TRBD2. J gave up 3 bases and V 4 bases, and 10 bases lay outside the gene matches. This CDR3 contains 16 residues. Germline V lookup: CDR1 LNHDA, CDR2 SQIVND (reference sequence).

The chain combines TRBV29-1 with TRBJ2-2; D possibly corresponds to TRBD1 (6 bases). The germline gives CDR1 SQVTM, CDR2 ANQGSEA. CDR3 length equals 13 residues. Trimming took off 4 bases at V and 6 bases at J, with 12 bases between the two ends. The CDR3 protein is CSVGGRGPGELFF. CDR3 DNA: TGCAGCGTTGGAGGCAGGGGTCCCGGGGAGCTGTTTTTT.

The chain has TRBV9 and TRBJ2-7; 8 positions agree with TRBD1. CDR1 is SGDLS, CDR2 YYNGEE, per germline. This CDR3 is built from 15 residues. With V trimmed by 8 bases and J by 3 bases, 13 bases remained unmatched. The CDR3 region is CARQPRQGIRYEQYF. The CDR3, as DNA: TGTGCCAGACAGCCTAGACAGGGGATACGCTACGAGCAGTACTTC.

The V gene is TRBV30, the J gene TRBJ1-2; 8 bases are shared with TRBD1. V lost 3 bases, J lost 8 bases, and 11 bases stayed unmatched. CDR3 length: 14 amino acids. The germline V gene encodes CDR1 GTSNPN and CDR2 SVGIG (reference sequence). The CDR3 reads CAWRGQGAVEGYTF. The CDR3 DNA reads TGTGCCTGGAGAGGACAGGGCGCCGTGGAGGGCTACACCTTC.

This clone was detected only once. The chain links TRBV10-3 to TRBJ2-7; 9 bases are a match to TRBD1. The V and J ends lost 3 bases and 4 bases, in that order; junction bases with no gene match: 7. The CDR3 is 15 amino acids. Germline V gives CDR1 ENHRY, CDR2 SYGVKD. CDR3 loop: CAISESQGAGYEQYF. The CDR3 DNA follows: TGTGCCATCAGTGAATCACAGGGGGCTGGTTACGAGCAGTACTTC.

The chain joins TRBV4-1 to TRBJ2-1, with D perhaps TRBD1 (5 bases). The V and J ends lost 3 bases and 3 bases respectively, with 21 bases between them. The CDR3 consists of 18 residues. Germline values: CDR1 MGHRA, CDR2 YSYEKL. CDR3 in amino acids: CASSQGTIGAVFYNEQFF. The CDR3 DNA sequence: TGCGCCAGCAGCCAGGGAACGATTGGGGCCGTATTCTACAATGAGCAGTTCTTC.

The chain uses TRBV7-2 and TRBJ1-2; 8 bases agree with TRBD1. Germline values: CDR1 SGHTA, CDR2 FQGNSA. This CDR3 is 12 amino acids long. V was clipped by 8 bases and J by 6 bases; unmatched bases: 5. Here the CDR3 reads CASAGGTHGYTF. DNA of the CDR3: TGTGCCAGCGCAGGGGGCACGCATGGCTACACCTTC.

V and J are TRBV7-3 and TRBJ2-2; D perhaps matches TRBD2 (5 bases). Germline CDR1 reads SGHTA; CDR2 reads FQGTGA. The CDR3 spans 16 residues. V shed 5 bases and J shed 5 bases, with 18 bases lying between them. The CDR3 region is CASSHDSRGGTGELFF. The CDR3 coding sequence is TGTGCCAGCAGCCACGACTCCCGAGGAGGTACCGGGGAGCTGTTTTTT.

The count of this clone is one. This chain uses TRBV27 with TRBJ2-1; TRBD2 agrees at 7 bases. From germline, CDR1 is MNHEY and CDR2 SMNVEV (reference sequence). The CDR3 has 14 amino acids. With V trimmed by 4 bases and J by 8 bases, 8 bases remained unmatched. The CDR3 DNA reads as TGTGCCAGCAGTTCCTGGACTAGTGGGGATGAGCAGTTCTTC. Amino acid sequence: CASSSWTSGDEQFF.

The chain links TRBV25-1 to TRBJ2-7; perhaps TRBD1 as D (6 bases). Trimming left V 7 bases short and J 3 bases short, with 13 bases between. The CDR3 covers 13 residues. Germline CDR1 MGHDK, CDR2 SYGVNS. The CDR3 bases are TGTGCCAGCATGAAACAGGGTCACTACGAGCAGTACTTC. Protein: CASMKQGHYEQYF.

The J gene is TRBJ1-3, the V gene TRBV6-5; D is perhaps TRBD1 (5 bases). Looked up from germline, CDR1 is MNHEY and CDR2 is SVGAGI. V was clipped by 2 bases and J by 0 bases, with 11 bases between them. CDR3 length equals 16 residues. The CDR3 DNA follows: TGTGCCAGCAGTTACGGTCGGGGACTCTCTGGAAACACCATATATTTT. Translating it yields CASSYGRGLSGNTIYF.

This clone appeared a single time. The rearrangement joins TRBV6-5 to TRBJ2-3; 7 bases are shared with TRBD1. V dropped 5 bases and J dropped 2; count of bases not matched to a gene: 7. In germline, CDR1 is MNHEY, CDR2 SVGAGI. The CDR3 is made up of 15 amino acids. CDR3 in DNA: TGTGCCAGCAGTCCCGGGACAGTCAACACAGATACGCAGTATTTT. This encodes CASSPGTVNTDTQYF.

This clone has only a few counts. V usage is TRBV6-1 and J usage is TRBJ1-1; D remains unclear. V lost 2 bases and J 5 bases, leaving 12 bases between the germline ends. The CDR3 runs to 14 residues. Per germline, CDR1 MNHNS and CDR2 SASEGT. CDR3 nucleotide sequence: TGTGCCAGCAGTGAATATGGCGGGGTTACTGAAGCTTTCTTT. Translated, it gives CASSEYGGVTEAFF.

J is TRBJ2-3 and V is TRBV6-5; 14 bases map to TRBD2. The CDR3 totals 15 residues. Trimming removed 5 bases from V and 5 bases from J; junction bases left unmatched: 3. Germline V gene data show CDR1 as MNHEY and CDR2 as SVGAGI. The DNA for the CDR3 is TGTGCCAGCAGTCGACTAGCGGGAGGGAGAGATACGCAGTATTTT. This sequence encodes CASSRLAGGRDTQYF.